This T cell receptor beta chain was profiled in a study of shared clonotypes between healthy human individuals. General observations from the study: Non-shared clonotypes displayed generation probabilities falling below those of clonotypes present in all four donors. Researchers found naive subsets generally carried larger estimated richness than memory subsets.

The protocol was immunoSEQ multiplex PCR, while the TCRdb copy is restricted to in-frame clones and leaves out a portion. The sample yields 300,000 or so clones, over 65% seen once. Only Caucasian adults living in Nashville, Tennessee served as donors. The split of CD4+ cells yielded CD45RA+ naive and CD45RA-negative memory subsets. CDR3 length: 15 amino acids. V lost 5 bases, J lost 3 bases, and 10 bases stayed unmatched. Germline CDR1 is SGHTA and CDR2 is FQGNSA. Note on this clone: The antigen remains undetermined.

J is TRBJ2-7 and V is TRBV7-2; 7 bases are shared with TRBD2. The TCR comes from a young man in good health. The sequenced material came from memory CD4+ T cells sorted from blood. Subset of the sample: CD45RA-negative fraction. CDR3 DNA sequence: TGTGCCAGCAGCAAAGGGACGGGAGGACACTACGAGCAGTACTTC. Its translation is CASSKGTGGHYEQYF.